The entry below describes one TCR beta chain. Germline V gene lookup returns CDR1 SGHRS and CDR2 YFSETQ. Trimming left V 4 bases short and J 3 bases short, with 20 bases between. This CDR3 is 16 amino acids long. The sample originates from a study of blood T cell repertoires in COVID-19. Across the study: In each case, the material was cDNA or gDNA derived from T cells, B-cell-depleted T cells, or PBMCs.

As processed by the authors: Reference gene primer amplification gave estimated nucleated cell counts. The method was immunoSEQ multiplex PCR; TCRdb's version includes in-frame clones alone and lacks a portion of them. Clonal size and the V and J genes are those of that table, whereas D and trimming came from the DNA. There are tens of thousands of clones in the sample; roughly 80% occur only once, and 8.8% lies in the top ten. The specimen sequenced was peripheral blood. The V call is TRBV5-1, the J call TRBJ2-7; D unclear. The TCR comes from a man in his sixties with acute or convalescent COVID-19. The CDR3 protein is CASSVDAGSPSYEQYF. For the CDR3, the DNA is TGCGCCAGCAGCGTGGATGCCGGGTCTCCTAGCTACGAGCAGTACTTC.